This TCR beta chain was captured in a study of blood T cell repertoires in COVID-19. In the study overall: COVID-19 samples, acute and convalescent, were from the United States, Italy and Spain. The cDNA or gDNA used as material had been derived from T cells, B-cell-depleted T cells, or PBMCs.

Enrolled through a virtual design, the participants were between roughly 18 and 95 years of age and came from under 30 US areas. Donors were grouped by their self-reported clinical history. Assay used: immunoSEQ multiplex PCR; TCRdb lists only in-frame clones, some missing. Of over 350,000 clones listed, approximately 90% are singletons. This receptor was obtained from a woman aged 40 to 50 who had been exposed to COVID-19. The sequenced sample consisted of PBMCs or T cells enriched from blood (not recorded which).

In DNA, the CDR3 is TGCAGCGTTGTAGGGAGTGGTGGCTACACCTTC. It encodes CSVVGSGGYTF. The rearrangement uses TRBV29-1 and TRBJ1-2; D unclear. This CDR3 comprises 11 residues. Trimming took off 4 bases at V and 7 bases at J, with 10 bases between the two ends. The germline V gene has CDR1 SQVTM and CDR2 ANQGSEA.